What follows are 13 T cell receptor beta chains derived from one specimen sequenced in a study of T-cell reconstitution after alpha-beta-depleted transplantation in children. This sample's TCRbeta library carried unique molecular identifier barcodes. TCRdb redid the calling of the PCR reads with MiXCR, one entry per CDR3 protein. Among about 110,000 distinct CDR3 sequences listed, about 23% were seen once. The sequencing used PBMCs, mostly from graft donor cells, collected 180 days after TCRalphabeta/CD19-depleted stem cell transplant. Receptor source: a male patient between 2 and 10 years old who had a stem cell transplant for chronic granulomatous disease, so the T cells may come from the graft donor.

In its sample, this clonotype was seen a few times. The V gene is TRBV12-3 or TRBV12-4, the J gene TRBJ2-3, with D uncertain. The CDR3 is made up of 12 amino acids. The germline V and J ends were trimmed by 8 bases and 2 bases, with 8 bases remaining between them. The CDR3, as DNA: TGTGCCAGCCAGCCTTACACAGATACGCAGTATTTT. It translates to CASQPYTDTQYF.

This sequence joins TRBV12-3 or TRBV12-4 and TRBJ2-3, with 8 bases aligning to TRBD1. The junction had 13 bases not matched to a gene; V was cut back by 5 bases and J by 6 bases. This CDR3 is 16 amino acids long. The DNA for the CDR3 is TGTGCCAGCAGTACCCCGGACAGGGTAACCACGGATACGCAGTATTTT. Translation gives CASSTPDRVTTDTQYF.

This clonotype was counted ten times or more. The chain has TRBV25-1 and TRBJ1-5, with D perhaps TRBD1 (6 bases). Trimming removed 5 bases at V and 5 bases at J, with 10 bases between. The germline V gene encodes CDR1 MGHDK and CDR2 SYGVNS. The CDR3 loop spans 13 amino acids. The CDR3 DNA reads TGTGCCAGCAGTCTACAGGGACATCAGCCCCAGCATTTT. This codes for CASSLQGHQPQHF.

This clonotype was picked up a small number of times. In nucleotides, the CDR3 is TGTGCCAGCAGCACCTCTAGCGGGGGGGAATTCGCATTCTTC. This codes for CASSTSSGGEFAFF. The rearrangement links TRBV12-3 or TRBV12-4 to TRBJ2-1; TRBD2 agrees at 12 bases. Trimming cost V 6 bases and J 16 bases; bases outside gene matches: 13. This CDR3 region has 14 residues.

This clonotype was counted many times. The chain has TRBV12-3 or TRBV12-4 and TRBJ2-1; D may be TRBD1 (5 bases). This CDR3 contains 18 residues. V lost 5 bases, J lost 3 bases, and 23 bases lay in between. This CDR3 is CASSGFEWEEQVYNEQFF. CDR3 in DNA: TGTGCCAGCAGTGGTTTTGAATGGGAAGAACAGGTCTACAATGAGCAGTTCTTC.

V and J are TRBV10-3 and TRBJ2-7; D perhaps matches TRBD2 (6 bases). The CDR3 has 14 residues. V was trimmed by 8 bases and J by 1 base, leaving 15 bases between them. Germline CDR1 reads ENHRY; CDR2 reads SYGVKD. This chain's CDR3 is CAIQAGLGSYEQYF. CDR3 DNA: TGTGCCATCCAGGCGGGGCTGGGGTCCTACGAGCAGTACTTC.

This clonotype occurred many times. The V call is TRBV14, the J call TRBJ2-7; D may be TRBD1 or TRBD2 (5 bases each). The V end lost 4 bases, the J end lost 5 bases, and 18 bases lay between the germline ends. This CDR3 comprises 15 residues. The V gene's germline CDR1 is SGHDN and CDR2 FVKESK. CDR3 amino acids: CASSPLGPPRDEQYF. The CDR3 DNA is TGTGCCAGCAGCCCCCTGGGACCTCCTCGGGACGAGCAGTACTTC.

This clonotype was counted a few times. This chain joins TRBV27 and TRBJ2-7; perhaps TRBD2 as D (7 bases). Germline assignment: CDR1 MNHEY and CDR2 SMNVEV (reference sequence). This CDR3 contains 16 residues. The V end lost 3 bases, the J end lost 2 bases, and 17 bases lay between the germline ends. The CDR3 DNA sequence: TGTGCCAGCAGTTTCTTGGCGTTAGGGGGGGCCTACGAGCAGTACTTC. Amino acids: CASSFLALGGAYEQYF.

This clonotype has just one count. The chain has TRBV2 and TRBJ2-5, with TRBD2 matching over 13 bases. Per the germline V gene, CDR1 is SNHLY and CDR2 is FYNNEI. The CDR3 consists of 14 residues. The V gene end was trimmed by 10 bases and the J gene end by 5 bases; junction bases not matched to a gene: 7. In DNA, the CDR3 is TGTGCCAACTCGGGACTAGCGGGATTGGAGACCCAGTACTTC. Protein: CANSGLAGLETQYF.

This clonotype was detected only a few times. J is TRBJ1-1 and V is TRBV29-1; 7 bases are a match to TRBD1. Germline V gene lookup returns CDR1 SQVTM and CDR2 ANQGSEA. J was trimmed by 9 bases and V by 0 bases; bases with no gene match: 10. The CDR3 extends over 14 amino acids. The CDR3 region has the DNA TGCAGCGTTGAAGACAGGGAACGACAGGGTAAAGCTTTCTTT. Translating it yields CSVEDRERQGKAFF.

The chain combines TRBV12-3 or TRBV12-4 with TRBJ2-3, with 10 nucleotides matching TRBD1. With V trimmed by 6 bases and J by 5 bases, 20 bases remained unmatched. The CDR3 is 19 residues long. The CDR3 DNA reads TGTGCCAGCAGAAGGGGGACAGGGGATTTTGGAGTTTTAGGAGATACGCAGTATTTT. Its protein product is CASRRGTGDFGVLGDTQYF.

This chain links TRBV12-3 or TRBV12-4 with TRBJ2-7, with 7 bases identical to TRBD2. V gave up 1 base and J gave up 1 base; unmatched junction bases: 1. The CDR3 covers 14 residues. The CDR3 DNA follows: TGTGCCAGCAGTTTAGGGGAGGGGTCCTACGAGCAGTACTTC. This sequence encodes CASSLGEGSYEQYF.

The CDR3 loop reads CASSLGQGKAFF. In nucleotides, the CDR3 is TGTGCCAGCAGCCTGGGACAGGGTAAAGCTTTCTTT. The chain employs TRBV12-3 or TRBV12-4 and TRBJ1-1; 9 nucleotides align to TRBD1. The CDR3 runs 12 residues. J gave up 9 bases and V 6 bases, and 5 bases lay outside the gene matches.